The rows below give T cell receptor beta chains drawn from one sample of a study of OX40 agonist ivuxolimab in advanced cancers. Measured with immunoSEQ multiplex PCR; TCRdb has only the in-frame clones, and not every one. Of about 66,000 clones in the sample, around 86% are singletons; the top ten hold 2% to 3%. The sequences come from CD4+ or CD8+ T cells sorted from blood, collected in a trial of the OX40 agonist ivuxolimab. All receptors derive from an adult with an advanced solid tumor such as melanoma, head and neck, liver or kidney cancer. The CDR3 runs from the conserved cysteine through the conserved F or W. A D gene is named only where the DNA matches it firmly. Expanded clones are given a class, and other clones once, few, many or no size at all.

cdr3_nt cdr3_aa d_call j_call clone_size v_call
TGCAGCGTTGGGGGACTAGCGGGAGAGACCCAGTACTTC CSVGGLAGETQYF TRBD2 TRBJ2-5 . TRBV29-1
TGTGCCAGCAGTGAGCTTTCGGCGGGAGGAACAGATACGCAGTATTTT CASSELSAGGTDTQYF TRBD2 TRBJ2-3 few TRBV2
TGTGCCTGGAGGAAGGTTGGGGGCTCTGGAAACACCATATATTTT CAWRKVGGSGNTIYF . TRBJ1-3 . TRBV30
TGTGCCAGCAGAGACAGGGTCCTCGAAAAACTGTTTTTT CASRDRVLEKLFF TRBD1 TRBJ1-4 . TRBV27
TGTGCCAGCAGCTCCCTAGCGGGAGACAACTACAATGAGCAGTTCTTC CASSSLAGDNYNEQFF TRBD2 TRBJ2-1 . TRBV7-3
TGTGCCAGCAAGTACGGACAGGGATCTTCCTACGAGCAGTACTTC CASKYGQGSSYEQYF TRBD1 TRBJ2-7 . TRBV6-6
TGTGCCAGCAGCTTAGAAGTACTAGCGGTTAAAGAAACCCAGTACTTC CASSLEVLAVKETQYF TRBD2 TRBJ2-5 . TRBV7-6
TGCAGCGCCCCGGGGCCTCTCTTAGGGGGCTACACCTTC CSAPGPLLGGYTF . TRBJ1-2 . TRBV29-1
TGTGCCAGTAGTACCGGGCAGGGAAAGTACGAGCAGTACTTC CASSTGQGKYEQYF . TRBJ2-7 . TRBV19
TGTGCCTCGAAGGGCGTCTTCAAAGAGACCCAGTACTTC CASKGVFKETQYF . TRBJ2-5 . TRBV10-3
TGTGCCAGCAGCCCTAGTTTGGGTCGGGGGTACGAGCAGTACTTC CASSPSLGRGYEQYF . TRBJ2-7 . TRBV7-8